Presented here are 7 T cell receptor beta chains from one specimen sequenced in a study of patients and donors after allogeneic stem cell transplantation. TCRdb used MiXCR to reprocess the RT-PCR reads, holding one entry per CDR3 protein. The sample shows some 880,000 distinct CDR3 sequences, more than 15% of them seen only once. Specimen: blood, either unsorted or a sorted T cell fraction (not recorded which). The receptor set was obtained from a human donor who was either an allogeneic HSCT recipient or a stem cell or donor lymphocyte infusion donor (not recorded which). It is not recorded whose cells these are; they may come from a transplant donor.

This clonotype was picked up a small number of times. The CDR3 DNA is TGTGCCAGCAGCTTAGGCCCCGGGACTAGCGGGACTTACAATGAGCAGTTCTTC. It encodes CASSLGPGTSGTYNEQFF. V is TRBV13 and J is TRBJ2-1; 13 bases line up with TRBD2. Germline V gene data show CDR1 as PRHDT and CDR2 as FYEKMQ (reference sequence). The CDR3 is 18 amino acids. The V and J ends lost 0 bases and 4 bases, in that order; junction bases with no gene match: 6.

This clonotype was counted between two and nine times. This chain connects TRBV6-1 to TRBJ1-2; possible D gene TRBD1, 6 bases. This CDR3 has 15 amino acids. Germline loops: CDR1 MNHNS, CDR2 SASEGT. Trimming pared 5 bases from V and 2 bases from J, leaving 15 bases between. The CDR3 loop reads CASSPLGGRNYGYTF. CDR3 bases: TGTGCCAGCAGTCCCCTCGGGGGGCGCAACTATGGCTACACCTTC.

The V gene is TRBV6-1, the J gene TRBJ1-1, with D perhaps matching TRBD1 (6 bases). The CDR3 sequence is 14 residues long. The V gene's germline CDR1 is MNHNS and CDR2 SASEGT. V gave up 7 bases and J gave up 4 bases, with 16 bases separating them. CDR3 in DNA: TGTGCCAGCACCCCGGGACACTTTCTCACTGAAGCTTTCTTT. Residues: CASTPGHFLTEAFF.

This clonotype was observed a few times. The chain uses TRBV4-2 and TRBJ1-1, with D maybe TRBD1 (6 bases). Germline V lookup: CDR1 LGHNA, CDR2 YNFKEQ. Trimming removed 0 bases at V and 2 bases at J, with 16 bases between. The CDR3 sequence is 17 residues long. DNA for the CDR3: TGTGCCAGCAGCCAAGATTACGGACAGAATTTTAACACTGAAGCTTTCTTT. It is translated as CASSQDYGQNFNTEAFF.

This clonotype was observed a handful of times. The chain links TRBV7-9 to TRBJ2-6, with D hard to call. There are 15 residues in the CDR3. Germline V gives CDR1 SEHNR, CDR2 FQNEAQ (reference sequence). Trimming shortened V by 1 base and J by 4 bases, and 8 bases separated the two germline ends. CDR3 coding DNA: TGTGCCAGCAGCTTAGTGGAGAGGGGGGCCAACGTCCTGACTTTC. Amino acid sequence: CASSLVERGANVLTF.

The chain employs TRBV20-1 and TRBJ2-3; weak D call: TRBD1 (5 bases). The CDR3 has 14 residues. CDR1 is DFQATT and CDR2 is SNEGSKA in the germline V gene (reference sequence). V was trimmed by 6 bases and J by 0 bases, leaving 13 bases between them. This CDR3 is CSAVGQSSTDTQYF. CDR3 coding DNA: TGCAGTGCCGTAGGACAATCTAGCACAGATACGCAGTATTTT.

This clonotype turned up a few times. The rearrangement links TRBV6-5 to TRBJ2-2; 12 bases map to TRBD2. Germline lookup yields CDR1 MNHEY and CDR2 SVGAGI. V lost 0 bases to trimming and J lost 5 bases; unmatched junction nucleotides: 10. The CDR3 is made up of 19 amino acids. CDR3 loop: CASSYSNPSGGAGTGELFF. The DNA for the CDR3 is TGTGCCAGCAGTTACTCGAACCCTAGCGGGGGGGCCGGGACCGGGGAGCTGTTTTTT.